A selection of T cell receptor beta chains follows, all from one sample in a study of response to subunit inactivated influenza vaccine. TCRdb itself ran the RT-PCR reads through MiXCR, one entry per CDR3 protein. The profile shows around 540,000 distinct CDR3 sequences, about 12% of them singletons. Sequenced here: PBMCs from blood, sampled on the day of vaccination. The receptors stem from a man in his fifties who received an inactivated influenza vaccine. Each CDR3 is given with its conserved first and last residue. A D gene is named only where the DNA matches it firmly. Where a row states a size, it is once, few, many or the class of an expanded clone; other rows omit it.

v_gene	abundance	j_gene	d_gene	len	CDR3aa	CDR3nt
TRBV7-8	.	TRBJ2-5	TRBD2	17	CASSLGLAGGAYETQYF	TGTGCCAGCAGCCTAGGATTAGCGGGGGGCGCTTATGAGACCCAGTACTTC
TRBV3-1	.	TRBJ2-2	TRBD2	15	CASSQSGAHTGELFF	TGTGCCAGCAGCCAAAGCGGGGCCCACACCGGGGAGCTGTTTTTT
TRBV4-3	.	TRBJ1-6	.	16	CASSQEAAGKNSPLHF	TGCGCCAGCAGCCAAGAGGCGGCAGGCAAGAATTCACCCCTCCACTTT
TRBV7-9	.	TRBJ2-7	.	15	CASSSAFWGAGEQYF	TGTGCCAGCAGCTCTGCTTTTTGGGGCGCGGGCGAGCAGTACTTC
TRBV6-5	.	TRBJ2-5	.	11	CATLRAETQYF	TGTGCCACCCTGCGAGCGGAGACCCAGTACTTC
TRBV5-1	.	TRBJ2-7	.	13	CASSPVASREQYF	TGCGCCAGCAGCCCCGTAGCCTCGAGGGAGCAGTACTTC
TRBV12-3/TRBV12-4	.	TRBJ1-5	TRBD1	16	CASSPKGQGIGQPQHF	TGTGCCAGCAGCCCAAAGGGACAGGGGATCGGCCAGCCCCAGCATTTT
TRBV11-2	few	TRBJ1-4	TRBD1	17	CASSLDSLRGRVEKLFF	TGTGCCAGCAGCTTAGATTCGCTAAGGGGGCGCGTTGAAAAACTGTTTTTT
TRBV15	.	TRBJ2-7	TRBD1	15	CATSRDRVTSGEQYF	TGTGCCACCAGCAGGGACAGGGTTACATCGGGTGAGCAGTACTTC
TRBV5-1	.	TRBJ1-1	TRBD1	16	CASSLASGQMNTEAFF	TGCGCCAGCAGCTTGGCGTCGGGACAGATGAACACTGAAGCTTTCTTT
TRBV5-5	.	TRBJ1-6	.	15	CASSRRIELDSPLHF	TGTGCCAGCAGCCGTCGTATAGAGTTGGACTCACCCCTCCACTTT
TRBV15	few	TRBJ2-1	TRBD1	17	CATSPRSGQRSYNEQFF	TGTGCCACCAGCCCCCGTTCGGGACAGAGATCCTACAATGAGCAGTTCTTC
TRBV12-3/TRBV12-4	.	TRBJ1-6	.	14	CASSFGTSNSPLHF	TGTGCCAGCAGTTTCGGCACAAGTAATTCACCCCTCCACTTT
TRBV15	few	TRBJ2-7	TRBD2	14	CATSSGGMNYEQYF	TGTGCCACCAGCAGCGGGGGGATGAACTACGAGCAGTACTTC
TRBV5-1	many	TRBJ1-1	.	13	CASSLTGGGEAFF	TGCGCCAGCAGCTTAACGGGGGGCGGTGAAGCTTTCTTT
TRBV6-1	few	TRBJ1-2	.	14	CASSQEDGLGGYTF	TGTGCCAGCAGCCAGGAGGACGGCCTAGGGGGCTACACCTTC
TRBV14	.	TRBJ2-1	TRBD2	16	CASSPGGSGNYNVQFF	TGTGCCAGCAGCCCCGGGGGTAGCGGGAACTACAATGTGCAGTTCTTC
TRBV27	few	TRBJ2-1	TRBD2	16	CASSSLGLAGFDEQFF	TGTGCCAGCAGTTCCCTCGGACTAGCGGGATTCGATGAGCAGTTCTTC
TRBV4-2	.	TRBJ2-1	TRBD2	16	CASSQETGGSFYEQFF	TGTGCCAGCAGCCAAGAAACGGGAGGGAGCTTCTATGAGCAGTTCTTC
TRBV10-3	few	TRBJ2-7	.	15	CASGAGQILSYEQYF	TGTGCCAGCGGCGCGGGACAAATCTTATCCTACGAGCAGTACTTC
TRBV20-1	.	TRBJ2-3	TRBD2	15	CSARVASGRAEGQYF	TGCAGTGCTAGAGTTGCCAGCGGGAGGGCCGAGGGGCAGTATTTT
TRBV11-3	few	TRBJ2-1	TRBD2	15	CASSQLAGEYNEQFF	TGTGCCAGCAGCCAACTAGCGGGGGAGTACAATGAGCAGTTCTTC
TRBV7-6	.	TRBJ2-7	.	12	CASSILSGEQYF	TGTGCCAGCAGCATACTCTCCGGTGAGCAGTACTTC
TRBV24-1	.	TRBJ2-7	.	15	CATSDLKGARHEQYF	TGTGCCACCAGTGATTTGAAGGGTGCGAGGCACGAGCAGTACTTC
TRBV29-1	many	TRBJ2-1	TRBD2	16	CSAQRPGTSGSREQFF	TGCAGCGCACAACGTCCCGGGACTAGCGGGAGTCGTGAGCAGTTCTTC